This T cell receptor beta chain was sequenced for a study of shared clonotypes between healthy human individuals. The germline gives CDR1 SQVTM, CDR2 ANQGSEA. The V and J ends lost 4 bases and 4 bases, in that order; junction bases with no gene match: 3. This CDR3 has 14 residues. Sequencing used immunoSEQ multiplex PCR; TCRdb keeps in-frame clones, though not all of them. Altogether 470,000 or so clones are present, about 78% being singletons, with the ten largest covering approximately 12%. The TCR originated in a woman in her 40s in good health. Some clones in this sample may be carry-over from other donors' samples. V and J are TRBV29-1 and TRBJ2-7, with 14 nucleotides matching TRBD2. The sequenced material came from PBMCs. This CDR3 is CSVGGLAGEYEQYF. The CDR3 bases are TGCAGCGTTGGGGGACTAGCGGGAGAGTACGAGCAGTACTTC.